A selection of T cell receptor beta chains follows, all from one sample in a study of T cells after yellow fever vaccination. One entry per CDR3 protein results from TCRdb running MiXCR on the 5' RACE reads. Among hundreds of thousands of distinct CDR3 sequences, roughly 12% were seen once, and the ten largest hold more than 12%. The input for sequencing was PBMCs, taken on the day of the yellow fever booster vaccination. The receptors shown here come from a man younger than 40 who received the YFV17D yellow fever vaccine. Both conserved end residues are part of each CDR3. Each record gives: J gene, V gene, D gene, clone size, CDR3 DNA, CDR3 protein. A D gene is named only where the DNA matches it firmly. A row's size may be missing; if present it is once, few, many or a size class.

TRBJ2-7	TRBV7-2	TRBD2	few	TGTGCCAGCAGCTTAGGGACTAGAGGCCTCTACGAGCAGTACTTC	CASSLGTRGLYEQYF
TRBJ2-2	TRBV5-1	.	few	TGCGCTAGCAGCATGCCGGACAGCTGGGACACCGGGGAGCTGTTTTTT	CASSMPDSWDTGELFF
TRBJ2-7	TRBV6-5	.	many	TGTGCCACCCAGGGCTTGGGGGAGCAGTACTTC	CATQGLGEQYF
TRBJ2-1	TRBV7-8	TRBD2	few	TGTGCCAGCAGTCTAGCGGGAGTCTGGAATGAGCAGTTCTTC	CASSLAGVWNEQFF
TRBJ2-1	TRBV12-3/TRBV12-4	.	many	TGTGCCAGCATCAGAGAAGGTGCTGGATTCTACAATGAGCAGTTCTTC	CASIREGAGFYNEQFF
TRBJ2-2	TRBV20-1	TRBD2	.	TGCAGTGCTAGGGCCGGGACTAGCGGGAGAGCGAACACCGGGGAGCTGTTTTTT	CSARAGTSGRANTGELFF
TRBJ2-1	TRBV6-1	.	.	TGTGCCAGCATCAGCTTAGCGGCTCCTTACAATGAGCAGTTCTTC	CASISLAAPYNEQFF
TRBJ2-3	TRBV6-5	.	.	TGTGCCAGCAGCGGTTTGGTCGGTAGCACAGATACGCAGTATTTT	CASSGLVGSTDTQYF
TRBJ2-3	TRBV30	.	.	TGTGCCTGGAGTGTAATGGTTAGCACAGATACGCAGTATTTT	CAWSVMVSTDTQYF
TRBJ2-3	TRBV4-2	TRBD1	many	TGTGCCAGCAGCCGAGAGGACAGGGGAGCAGATACGCAGTATTTT	CASSREDRGADTQYF
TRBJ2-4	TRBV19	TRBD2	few	TGTGCCAGTAGCATTACCCGTAGCGGGAGCTCATACTTC	CASSITRSGSSYF
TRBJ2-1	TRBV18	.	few	TGTGCCAGCTCACCACTAGTACCCCGCTCCACTGAGCAGTTCTTC	CASSPLVPRSTEQFF
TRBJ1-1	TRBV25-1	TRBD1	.	TGTGCCAGCAATGGGGGACAGGGGGGAGCTGAAGCTTTCTTT	CASNGGQGGAEAFF
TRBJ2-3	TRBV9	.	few	TGTGCCAGCAGCCCGGGCTCAACGGGCCTCACAGATACGCAGTATTTT	CASSPGSTGLTDTQYF
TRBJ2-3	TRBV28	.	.	TGTGCCAGCAGTTCCCCAAATGGGGGGACTTACCCCCAGGAGGGCATTACAGATACGCAGTATTTT	CASSSPNGGTYPQEGITDTQYF
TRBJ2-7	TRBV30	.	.	TGTGCCTGGAGTGGGGGGGCCTACTACGAGCAGTACTTC	CAWSGGAYYEQYF
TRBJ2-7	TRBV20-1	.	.	TGCAGTGCTAGAGGACAGATTAGCTCCTACGAGCAGTACTTC	CSARGQISSYEQYF
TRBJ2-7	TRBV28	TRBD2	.	TGTGCCAGCAGTACAGAGGGACTAGCGGGACGGCACGAGCAGTACTTC	CASSTEGLAGRHEQYF
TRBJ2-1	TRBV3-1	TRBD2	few	TGTGCCAGCAGCCAAGAGGGACTAGATATTGAGCAGTTCTTC	CASSQEGLDIEQFF
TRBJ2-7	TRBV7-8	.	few	TGTGCCAGCAGCCTTCGGTCGGGGAGAGGAGAGCAGTACTTC	CASSLRSGRGEQYF
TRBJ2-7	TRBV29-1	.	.	TGCAGCGTTAGCCTAGCCGACTCCTACGAGCAGTACTTC	CSVSLADSYEQYF
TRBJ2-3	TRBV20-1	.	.	TGCAGTGCTAGAGATCAAGGTAGCACAGATACGCAGTATTTT	CSARDQGSTDTQYF
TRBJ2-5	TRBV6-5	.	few	TGTGCCAGCAGTTACTCGGGCTGGAAGGAGACCCAGTACTTC	CASSYSGWKETQYF
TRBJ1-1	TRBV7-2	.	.	TGTGCCAGCAGCTTAGCAGGTGCAGTGAACACTGAAGCTTTCTTT	CASSLAGAVNTEAFF
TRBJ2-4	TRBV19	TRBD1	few	TGTGCCAGTAGGGCACAGGGGTGGGACATTCAGTACTTC	CASRAQGWDIQYF
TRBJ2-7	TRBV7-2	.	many	TGTGCCAGCAGCTTAGGGATCTCCTACGAGCAGTACTTC	CASSLGISYEQYF
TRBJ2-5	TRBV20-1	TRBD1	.	TGCTGTGCTATGAATCCCGACAGGGAAATTGCGGAGACCCAGTACTTC	CCAMNPDREIAETQYF
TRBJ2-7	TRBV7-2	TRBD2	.	TGTGCCAGCAGTCTCTATACTAGCGGCACCTACGAGCAGTACTTC	CASSLYTSGTYEQYF
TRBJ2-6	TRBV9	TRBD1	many	TGTGCCAGCAGCCCGACAGGGTCTGGGGCCAACGTCCTGACTTTC	CASSPTGSGANVLTF
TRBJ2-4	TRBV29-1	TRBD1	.	TGCAGCGTCTGGACAGGGCTAGCCAAAAACATTCAGTACTTC	CSVWTGLAKNIQYF
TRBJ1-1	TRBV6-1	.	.	TGTGCCAGCAGTGCACAGACAGGCAACACTGAAGCTTTCTTT	CASSAQTGNTEAFF
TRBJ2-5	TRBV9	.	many	TGTGCCAGCAGCGTATCAAGATTGGGGAACCAAGAGACCCAGTATTTC	CASSVSRLGNQETQYF
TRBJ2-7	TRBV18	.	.	TGTGCCAGCTCAAAGACAGGACCCTCTATCTTAGGTCTCGACTTC	CASSKTGPSILGLDF
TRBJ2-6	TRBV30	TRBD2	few	TGTGCCTGGAGCGGGGGAGGGACTAGCGTTAACTCTGGGGCCAACGTCCTGACTTTC	CAWSGGGTSVNSGANVLTF
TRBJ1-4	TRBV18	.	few	TGTGCCAGCTCACCCCGGGGGGACGATGAAAAACTGTTTTTT	CASSPRGDDEKLFF
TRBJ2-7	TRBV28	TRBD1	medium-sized	TGTGCCAGCAAAAGGACAGGAACCTACGAGCAGTACTTC	CASKRTGTYEQYF
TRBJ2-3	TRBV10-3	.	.	TGTGCCATCAGTGACTCCCAGGTTAACACAGATACGCAGTATTTT	CAISDSQVNTDTQYF
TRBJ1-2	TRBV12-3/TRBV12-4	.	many	TGTGCCAGCAGTTCTACAGGGAAGGGCTACACCTTC	CASSSTGKGYTF
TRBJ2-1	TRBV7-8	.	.	TGTGCCAGCAGCGGATCAGCTGGGCCCTACAATGAGCAGTTCTTC	CASSGSAGPYNEQFF
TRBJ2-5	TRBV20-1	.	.	TGCAGTGTTGTGCCCGGTCGAGGGGAGACCCAGTACTTC	CSVVPGRGETQYF